This is a list of T cell receptor beta chains from one sample in a study of pediatric ulcerative colitis. Using immunoSEQ multiplex PCR, the repertoire was profiled, and TCRdb retains in-frame clones only, with some absent. This sample has about 37,000 clones, with roughly four fifths found just once. Sample: gut tissue. These TCRs come from a boy aged 5-17 years with severe ulcerative colitis. Each CDR3 is given without its conserved first and last residue. A D gene is named only where the DNA matches it firmly.

V,J,D,CDR3
TRBV5-6,TRBJ1-4,TRBD1,ASSIGQDEKLF
TRBV5-1,TRBJ1-1,.,ASSRVLNTEAF
TRBV5-4,TRBJ2-7,.,ASSFIASSSYEQY
TRBV10-3,TRBJ2-2,.,AIRTSGGNTGELF
TRBV6-1,TRBJ2-7,.,ASSEKARDLFEQY
TRBV12-5,TRBJ2-2,.,ASGNTEAGELF
TRBV15,TRBJ1-5,.,ATSRFNQPQH
TRBV5-6,TRBJ2-7,.,ASSRDWDYEQY
TRBV27,TRBJ2-1,TRBD2,ASSWTSGGGNEQF
TRBV19,TRBJ1-2,.,ASSMGQVSYGYT
TRBV2,TRBJ2-2,.,ASSVLGPLNTGELF
TRBV11-3,TRBJ2-3,.,ASSLFPTSTDTQY
TRBV7-6,TRBJ1-4,.,ASSSVLEKLF
TRBV5-1,TRBJ1-1,.,ASSQTTVNTEAF
TRBV5-8,TRBJ2-7,TRBD1,ASSLEQGFGEQY
TRBV7-2,TRBJ2-3,TRBD2,ASSNPGRSTDTQY
TRBV12-5,TRBJ2-1,.,ASGPPVGGYNEQF
TRBV19,TRBJ1-2,.,ASTLSHQDRSTPYGYT